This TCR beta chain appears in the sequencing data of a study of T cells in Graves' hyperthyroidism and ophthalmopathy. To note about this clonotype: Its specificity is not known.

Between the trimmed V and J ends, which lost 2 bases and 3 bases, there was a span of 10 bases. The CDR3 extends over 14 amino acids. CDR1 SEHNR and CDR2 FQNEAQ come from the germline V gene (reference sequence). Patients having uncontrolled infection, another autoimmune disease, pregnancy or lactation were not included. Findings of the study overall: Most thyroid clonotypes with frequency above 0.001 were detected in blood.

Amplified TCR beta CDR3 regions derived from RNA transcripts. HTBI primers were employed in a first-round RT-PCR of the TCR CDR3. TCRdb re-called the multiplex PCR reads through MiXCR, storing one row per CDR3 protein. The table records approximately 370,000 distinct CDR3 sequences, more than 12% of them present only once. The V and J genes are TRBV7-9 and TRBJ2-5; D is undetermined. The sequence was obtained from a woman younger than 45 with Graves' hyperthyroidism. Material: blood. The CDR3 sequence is CASSLREVEETQYF. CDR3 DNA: TGTGCCAGCAGCTTAAGGGAAGTAGAAGAGACCCAGTACTTC. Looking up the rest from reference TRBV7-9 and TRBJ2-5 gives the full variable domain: DTGVSQNPRHKITKRGQNVTFRCDPISEHNRLYWYRQTLGQGPEFLTYFQNEAQLEKSRLLSDRFSAERPKGSFSTLEIQRTEQGDSAMYLCASSLREVEETQYFGPGTRLLVL.